The present T cell receptor beta chain was sequenced within a study of early T cells in non-severe SARS-CoV-2 infection. The overall study: Unsorted whole blood bulk RNA was sequenced, with unpaired chains. Study-wide results and caveats: Anti-spike CD8 specificities were favored by VDJdb matching, whose results missed private and CD4 specificities.

The ends were cut back, 6 bases at V and 0 bases at J, with 17 bases in the middle. Germline V gene sequence: CDR1 SNHLY, CDR2 FYNNEI. This CDR3 spans 16 amino acids. As for this clonotype: Its specificity is unknown.

Unique molecular identifiers tagged individual cDNA molecules. TCRdb itself ran the 5' RACE reads through MiXCR, one entry per CDR3 protein. In the table there are approximately 73,000 distinct CDR3 sequences, 10% to 15% of which are singletons. The chain uses TRBV2 and TRBJ1-1; D not resolved. What was sequenced was whole blood. This sequence was found in an adult who was a healthcare worker with PCR-confirmed SARS-CoV-2 infection or an uninfected control (not recorded which). CDR3 sequence (DNA): TGTGCCAGCAGCCTCCCCGGCTCGGATATGAACACTGAAGCTTTCTTT. It yields the protein CASSLPGSDMNTEAFF.